This record looks at one T cell receptor beta chain sequence and its context. What it binds is unknown. These data are taken from a study of CD8+CD57+ T cells in acquired aplastic anemia. On the study more broadly: Sorted CD4+ plus CD8+ cells gave DNA averaging about 3 ug. Read counts for CD4+ cells (from healthy donors) averaged about 10 million.

General study results and limits: CD8+ Simpson's diversity in patients was not significantly different from that in controls. Patients and controls had in common some 30 CD8+ CDR3 sequences.

TCR beta VDJ and CDR3 were profiled, and genomic DNA was the template. TCRdb itself ran the reads through MiXCR, one entry per CDR3 protein. The table records 150,000 to 200,000 distinct CDR3 sequences, around 40% of them present only once. This CDR3 is 12 amino acids long. The germline gives CDR1 SGHTA, CDR2 FQGNSA. The V and J ends lost 4 bases and 2 bases respectively, with 6 bases between them. The gene calls are TRBV7-2 and TRBJ2-7; D unresolved. The TCR sequence derives from a human donor in good health. The sample comprised sorted CD4+, CD8+, or CD8+CD57+ T cells (not recorded which) from PBMCs. CDR3 loop: CASSSGTYEQYF. The CDR3 nucleotides read TGTGCCAGCAGCTCGGGTACCTACGAGCAGTACTTC.